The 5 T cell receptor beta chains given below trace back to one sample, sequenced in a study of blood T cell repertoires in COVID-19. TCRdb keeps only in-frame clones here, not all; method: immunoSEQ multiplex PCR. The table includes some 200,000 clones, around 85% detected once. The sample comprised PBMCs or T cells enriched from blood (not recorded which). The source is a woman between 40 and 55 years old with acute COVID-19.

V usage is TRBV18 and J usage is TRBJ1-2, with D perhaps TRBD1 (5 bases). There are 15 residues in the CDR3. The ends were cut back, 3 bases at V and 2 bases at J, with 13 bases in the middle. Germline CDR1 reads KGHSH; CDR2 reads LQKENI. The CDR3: CASSPPQGTNYGYTF. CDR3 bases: TGTGCCAGCTCACCCCCCCAGGGCACGAACTATGGCTACACCTTC.

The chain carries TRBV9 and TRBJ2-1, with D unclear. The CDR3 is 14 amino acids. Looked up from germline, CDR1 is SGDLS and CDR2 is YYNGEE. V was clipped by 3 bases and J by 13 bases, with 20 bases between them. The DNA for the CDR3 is TGTGCCAGCAGCGCATCCCGCGAAACCCCCCACCAGTTCTTC. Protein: CASSASRETPHQFF.

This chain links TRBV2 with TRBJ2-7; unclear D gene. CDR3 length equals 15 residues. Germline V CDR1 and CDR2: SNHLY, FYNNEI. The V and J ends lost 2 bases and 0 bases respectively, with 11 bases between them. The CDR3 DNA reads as TGTGCCAGCAGTGAACGGTACCCCAACTCCTACGAGCAGTACTTC. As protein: CASSERYPNSYEQYF.

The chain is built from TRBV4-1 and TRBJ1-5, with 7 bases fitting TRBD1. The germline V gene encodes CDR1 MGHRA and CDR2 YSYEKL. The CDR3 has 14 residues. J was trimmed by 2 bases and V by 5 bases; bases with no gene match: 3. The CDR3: CASSETGGNQPQHF. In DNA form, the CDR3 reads TGCGCCAGCAGCGAAACAGGGGGCAATCAGCCCCAGCATTTT.

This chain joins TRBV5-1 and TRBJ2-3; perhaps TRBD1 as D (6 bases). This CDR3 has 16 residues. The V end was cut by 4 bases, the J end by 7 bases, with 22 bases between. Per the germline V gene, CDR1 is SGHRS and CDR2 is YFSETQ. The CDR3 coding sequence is TGCGCCAGCAGCCCCTGGACAGTGGAAGGCAGTCATACGCAGTATTTT. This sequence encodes CASSPWTVEGSHTQYF.